A selection of T cell receptor beta chains follows, all from one sample in a study of T cells after posttransplantation cyclophosphamide. The method was immunoSEQ multiplex PCR; TCRdb's version includes in-frame clones alone and lacks a portion of them. The sample has about 20,000 clones, roughly nine tenths seen once; the top ten hold around 2%. Sequencing was performed on PBMCs, taken approximately 370 days after allogeneic stem cell transplant with calcineurin inhibitor and methotrexate. All receptors come from a female patient between 25 and 45 years old who received an allogeneic stem cell transplant from an unrelated donor, was CMV-positive, and had acute and chronic GVHD. The graft donor may be the source of some T cells. Both conserved end residues are part of each CDR3. Fields, in order: D gene, J gene, V gene, clone size, CDR3 DNA, CDR3 protein. A D gene is named only where the DNA matches it firmly. For some rows the clone size is stated as once, few or many, or as a class when expanded; others skip it.

D gene: .; J gene: TRBJ2-3; V gene: TRBV9; clone size: .; CDR3 DNA: TGTGCCAGCAGCGTAGCCCCTAGCTCGTGGGATACGCAGTATTTT; CDR3 protein: CASSVAPSSWDTQYF
D gene: TRBD1; J gene: TRBJ1-1; V gene: TRBV7-6; clone size: .; CDR3 DNA: TGTGCCAGCAGTTCGACAGGGGGGACAGCTTTCTTT; CDR3 protein: CASSSTGGTAFF
D gene: .; J gene: TRBJ1-4; V gene: TRBV9; clone size: once; CDR3 DNA: TGTGCCAGCAGCGGAACCCGGGGTGAAAAACTGTTTTTT; CDR3 protein: CASSGTRGEKLFF
D gene: .; J gene: TRBJ2-1; V gene: TRBV4-1; clone size: .; CDR3 DNA: TGCGCCAGCAGCCAAGATTCGGCCGGGACTCTCCGGAGCTCCTACAATGAGCAGTTCTTC; CDR3 protein: CASSQDSAGTLRSSYNEQFF
D gene: .; J gene: TRBJ2-3; V gene: TRBV5-1; clone size: .; CDR3 DNA: TGCGCCAGCAGCTTGGATCCTCGGCGGGGCACAGATACGCAGTATTTT; CDR3 protein: CASSLDPRRGTDTQYF
D gene: TRBD2; J gene: TRBJ2-5; V gene: TRBV19; clone size: .; CDR3 DNA: TGTGCCAGTAGTATGGCTAGCGGGAACCAAGAGACCCAGTACTTC; CDR3 protein: CASSMASGNQETQYF
D gene: .; J gene: TRBJ1-5; V gene: TRBV27; clone size: .; CDR3 DNA: TGTGCCAGCAGTTTACAGGGCGCGAGCAATCAGCCCCAGCATTTT; CDR3 protein: CASSLQGASNQPQHF
D gene: .; J gene: TRBJ2-3; V gene: TRBV7-2; clone size: .; CDR3 DNA: TGTGCCAGCCTCCCCAAAGCGGTTTACACAGATACGCAGTATTTT; CDR3 protein: CASLPKAVYTDTQYF
D gene: TRBD2; J gene: TRBJ2-1; V gene: TRBV18; clone size: .; CDR3 DNA: TGTGCCAGCTCACCACTCCGGAGCGGGAGCAATGAGCAGTTCTTC; CDR3 protein: CASSPLRSGSNEQFF
D gene: .; J gene: TRBJ1-2; V gene: TRBV5-5; clone size: .; CDR3 DNA: TGTGCCAGCACCCCGAATGCAGTAAACTATGGCTACACCTTC; CDR3 protein: CASTPNAVNYGYTF
D gene: .; J gene: TRBJ1-1; V gene: TRBV5-1; clone size: .; CDR3 DNA: TGCGCCAGCAGCTCCTCCGCCGGGACAATCCGTTCGAACACTGAAGCTTTCTTT; CDR3 protein: CASSSSAGTIRSNTEAFF
D gene: TRBD1; J gene: TRBJ2-2; V gene: TRBV6-4; clone size: .; CDR3 DNA: TGTGCCAGCAGTGAGGCAGGGGGCCACACCGGGGAGCTGTTTTTT; CDR3 protein: CASSEAGGHTGELFF
D gene: .; J gene: TRBJ2-3; V gene: TRBV7-4; clone size: .; CDR3 DNA: TGTGCCAGCAGCTTAGAGGTGGAGGGACAGAGCACAGATACGCAGTATTTT; CDR3 protein: CASSLEVEGQSTDTQYF
D gene: .; J gene: TRBJ2-2; V gene: TRBV10-3; clone size: .; CDR3 DNA: TGTGCCATCTCAGGGGTTCAAAGGGACACCGGGGAGCTGTTTTTT; CDR3 protein: CAISGVQRDTGELFF
D gene: TRBD2; J gene: TRBJ2-5; V gene: TRBV29-1; clone size: .; CDR3 DNA: TGCAGCGTTGAAGTTAGCGGGAGGGGGGAGACCCAGTACTTC; CDR3 protein: CSVEVSGRGETQYF
D gene: TRBD1; J gene: TRBJ2-2; V gene: TRBV5-1; clone size: .; CDR3 DNA: TGCGCCAGCCTCGACAGGGACGAACCTAACACCGGGGAGCTGTTTTTT; CDR3 protein: CASLDRDEPNTGELFF
D gene: .; J gene: TRBJ2-3; V gene: TRBV5-4; clone size: .; CDR3 DNA: TGTGCCAGCAGCTTGAACTCAGATACGCAGTATTTT; CDR3 protein: CASSLNSDTQYF
D gene: .; J gene: TRBJ1-5; V gene: TRBV5-5; clone size: .; CDR3 DNA: TGTGCCAGCGCTAAAGATGAGGGGGGGATTAATCAGCCCCAGCATTTT; CDR3 protein: CASAKDEGGINQPQHF
D gene: .; J gene: TRBJ1-3; V gene: TRBV30; clone size: .; CDR3 DNA: TGTGCCTGGAGTACCGAGTCGGCTGGAAACACCATATATTTT; CDR3 protein: CAWSTESAGNTIYF
D gene: TRBD1; J gene: TRBJ2-1; V gene: TRBV18; clone size: .; CDR3 DNA: TGTGCCAGCTCACCGACGACAGGGGTAAACAATGAGCAGTTCTTC; CDR3 protein: CASSPTTGVNNEQFF
D gene: TRBD2; J gene: TRBJ2-3; V gene: TRBV7-9; clone size: .; CDR3 DNA: TGTGCCAGCAGCTCTCTAGCGGGAAGCACAGATACGCAGTATTTT; CDR3 protein: CASSSLAGSTDTQYF
D gene: .; J gene: TRBJ2-7; V gene: TRBV21-1; clone size: .; CDR3 DNA: TGTGCCAGCAGCAAACAAGTCATGCCTCAACGGGAGCAGTACTTC; CDR3 protein: CASSKQVMPQREQYF
D gene: .; J gene: TRBJ2-5; V gene: TRBV19; clone size: .; CDR3 DNA: TGTGCCAGCCGCCCCGAACAGGGTTTGGAGACCCAGTACTTC; CDR3 protein: CASRPEQGLETQYF
D gene: TRBD1; J gene: TRBJ1-5; V gene: TRBV6-1; clone size: .; CDR3 DNA: TGTGCCAGCAGACTTCCGACAGGGATGGATCAGCCCCAGCATTTT; CDR3 protein: CASRLPTGMDQPQHF
D gene: TRBD2; J gene: TRBJ2-5; V gene: TRBV7-2; clone size: .; CDR3 DNA: TGTGCCAGCAGCTTAGAGCTAGCGGGAGGGCAAGAGACCCAGTACTTC; CDR3 protein: CASSLELAGGQETQYF
D gene: TRBD2; J gene: TRBJ2-1; V gene: TRBV9; clone size: .; CDR3 DNA: TGTGCCAGCAGCGCCGACAAGCGGGAGGGGTCCGATGAGCAGTTCTTC; CDR3 protein: CASSADKREGSDEQFF
D gene: TRBD2; J gene: TRBJ2-1; V gene: TRBV5-6; clone size: .; CDR3 DNA: TGTGCCAGCAGCTCCTGGACTAGCGGGAGTACTGATGAGCAGTTCTTC; CDR3 protein: CASSSWTSGSTDEQFF
D gene: TRBD1; J gene: TRBJ2-2; V gene: TRBV5-1; clone size: .; CDR3 DNA: TGCGCCAGCAGACGGGACAGTATCACCGGGGAGCTGTTTTTT; CDR3 protein: CASRRDSITGELFF
D gene: TRBD2; J gene: TRBJ2-4; V gene: TRBV7-2; clone size: .; CDR3 DNA: TGTGCCAGCAGCTTAGCCCCTCCCCGGGGACTAGCGGGAGCGGCCAAAAACATTCAGTACTTC; CDR3 protein: CASSLAPPRGLAGAAKNIQYF
D gene: TRBD1; J gene: TRBJ1-2; V gene: TRBV7-8; clone size: .; CDR3 DNA: TGTGCCAGCAGCTCACCGGGACAGGAACTTGGCAATGGCTACACCTTC; CDR3 protein: CASSSPGQELGNGYTF
D gene: TRBD1; J gene: TRBJ2-5; V gene: TRBV19; clone size: .; CDR3 DNA: TGTGCCAGTAGTTCGGGACAGGGGGCTGAGACCCAGTACTTC; CDR3 protein: CASSSGQGAETQYF
D gene: .; J gene: TRBJ1-5; V gene: TRBV6-5; clone size: .; CDR3 DNA: TGTGCCAGCAGAAGACGGGGGGGTAACCAGCCCCAGCATTTT; CDR3 protein: CASRRRGGNQPQHF
D gene: TRBD2; J gene: TRBJ2-1; V gene: TRBV18; clone size: .; CDR3 DNA: TGTGCCAGCTCACCATCACTAGCGGGAGGGACCTACAATGAGCAGTTCTTC; CDR3 protein: CASSPSLAGGTYNEQFF
D gene: .; J gene: TRBJ2-3; V gene: TRBV27; clone size: .; CDR3 DNA: TGTGCCAGCAGTTTTCCCGACAGTACAGATACGCAGTATTTT; CDR3 protein: CASSFPDSTDTQYF
D gene: .; J gene: TRBJ2-1; V gene: TRBV2; clone size: .; CDR3 DNA: TGTGCCAGCAGGCTGACTAGGGATGAGCAGTTCTTC; CDR3 protein: CASRLTRDEQFF
D gene: .; J gene: TRBJ1-6; V gene: TRBV5-4; clone size: once; CDR3 DNA: TGTGCCAGCAGCTCTCGGACAGAAAATTCACCCCTCCACTTT; CDR3 protein: CASSSRTENSPLHF
D gene: .; J gene: TRBJ1-1; V gene: TRBV30; clone size: .; CDR3 DNA: TGTGCCTGGACCCTGGACTCGGCCGTGGACACTGAAGCTTTCTTT; CDR3 protein: CAWTLDSAVDTEAFF
D gene: .; J gene: TRBJ1-1; V gene: TRBV18; clone size: few; CDR3 DNA: TGTGCCAGCTCACCCCTATCGGGGCGGGGGGCAGTCACTGAAGCTTTCTTT; CDR3 protein: CASSPLSGRGAVTEAFF
D gene: .; J gene: TRBJ1-1; V gene: TRBV5-6; clone size: .; CDR3 DNA: TGTGCCAGTACCCCCCTAGGCCCGGGAGGCACTGAAGCTTTCTTT; CDR3 protein: CASTPLGPGGTEAFF
D gene: TRBD1; J gene: TRBJ1-4; V gene: TRBV5-1; clone size: .; CDR3 DNA: TGCGCCAGCAGACCCGGGACAGGGAATGAAAAACTGTTTTTT; CDR3 protein: CASRPGTGNEKLFF
D gene: .; J gene: TRBJ1-5; V gene: TRBV25-1; clone size: .; CDR3 DNA: TGTGCCAGCAGTGAACAGGAGGGGCAGCCCCAGCATTTT; CDR3 protein: CASSEQEGQPQHF
D gene: .; J gene: TRBJ2-2; V gene: TRBV27; clone size: .; CDR3 DNA: TGTGCCAGCAGTAAGGACCGGGGGGCCCCGAGGGTGTCCGGGGAGCTGTTTTTT; CDR3 protein: CASSKDRGAPRVSGELFF
D gene: .; J gene: TRBJ2-2; V gene: TRBV19; clone size: .; CDR3 DNA: TGTGCCAGTTGCCGGGGGACGGCGAACACCGGGGAGCTGTTTTTT; CDR3 protein: CASCRGTANTGELFF
D gene: .; J gene: TRBJ2-3; V gene: TRBV2; clone size: .; CDR3 DNA: TGTGCCAGCATCACATGGGCTAGCGCAGATACGCAGTATTTT; CDR3 protein: CASITWASADTQYF
D gene: .; J gene: TRBJ1-2; V gene: TRBV9; clone size: once; CDR3 DNA: TGTGCCAGCAGCGTAGGTGTCGGACGGGAGTATGGCTACACCTTC; CDR3 protein: CASSVGVGREYGYTF
D gene: TRBD1; J gene: TRBJ2-1; V gene: TRBV12-5; clone size: .; CDR3 DNA: TGTGCTAGTGGTTTGATGGGGACAGGGCCCTACAATGAGCAGTTCTTC; CDR3 protein: CASGLMGTGPYNEQFF
D gene: .; J gene: TRBJ2-1; V gene: TRBV11-3; clone size: .; CDR3 DNA: TGTGCCAGCGGACTATCCGGAAATGAGCAGTTCTTC; CDR3 protein: CASGLSGNEQFF
D gene: TRBD1; J gene: TRBJ2-1; V gene: TRBV10-2; clone size: .; CDR3 DNA: TGCGCCAGCAGGACGGGACAGGGGAACAATGAGCAGTTCTTC; CDR3 protein: CASRTGQGNNEQFF
D gene: TRBD2; J gene: TRBJ2-1; V gene: TRBV5-4; clone size: .; CDR3 DNA: TGTGCCAGCAGCTCCTCCCCACTAGCGGGGGACAATGAGCAGTTCTTC; CDR3 protein: CASSSSPLAGDNEQFF
D gene: .; J gene: TRBJ2-2; V gene: TRBV5-6; clone size: .; CDR3 DNA: TGTGCCAGCAGCTTCTTAGGGCTAGTGGACTACGCGAACACCGGGGAGCTGTTTTTT; CDR3 protein: CASSFLGLVDYANTGELFF